Shown below are 4 T cell receptor beta chains from a single sample sequenced in a study of regulatory T cells in long-lasting Graves disease. HTBI primers from iRepertoire and Arm-PCR of CDR3 regions yielded the TCR beta libraries. TCRdb ran MiXCR on the multiplex PCR reads and lists one entry per CDR3 protein. Of 400,000 to 500,000 distinct CDR3 sequences in the sample, roughly a fifth were seen once. Described time point: persistent/refractory GD, antithyroid drugs over 5 years with positive TRAb. PBMC RNA was the source of the TCR library. This material consisted of peripheral blood mononuclear cells (PBMCs), taken when the disease was refractory, from a patient treated with antithyroid drugs. The receptors originated from a female donor with Graves disease.

This clonotype was observed at least ten times. The rearrangement joins TRBV7-9 to TRBJ2-5; maybe TRBD2 (6 bases). This CDR3 comprises 12 residues. Germline V gives CDR1 SEHNR, CDR2 FQNEAQ (reference sequence). The V end was cut by 6 bases, the J end by 5 bases, with 10 bases between. CDR3 amino acids: CASSLREETQYF. DNA of the CDR3: TGTGCCAGCAGTCTCCGGGAGGAGACCCAGTACTTC.

This clonotype has just a few counts. The V gene is TRBV7-9, the J gene TRBJ1-1; D unresolved. CDR3 length: 12 residues. V was cut by 3 bases and J by 3 bases, with 5 bases left in between. Germline V gene sequence: CDR1 SEHNR, CDR2 FQNEAQ (reference sequence). The CDR3: CASSFSYTEAFF. DNA for the CDR3: TGTGCCAGCAGCTTCTCCTACACTGAAGCTTTCTTT. The full variable domain, completed using reference TRBV7-9 and TRBJ1-1, is DTGVSQNPRHKITKRGQNVTFRCDPISEHNRLYWYRQTLGQGPEFLTYFQNEAQLEKSRLLSDRFSAERPKGSFSTLEIQRTEQGDSAMYLCASSFSYTEAFFGQGTRLTVV.

J is TRBJ2-6 and V is TRBV5-1, with TRBD1 matching 9 bases. With V trimmed by 4 bases and J by 7 bases, 15 bases remained unmatched. The CDR3 runs 18 residues. The germline V gene encodes CDR1 SGHRS and CDR2 YFSETQ. The CDR3 DNA reads as TGCGCCAGCAGCCCGGCTCCGGGACAGGGAGCGGGAGCCAACGTCCTGACTTTC. It translates to CASSPAPGQGAGANVLTF.

There are many counts of this clonotype. V and J are TRBV28 and TRBJ1-2; D may be TRBD1 (5 bases). V was shortened by 6 bases and J by 12 bases, with 17 bases between the two germline ends. CDR1 is MDHEN, CDR2 SYDVKM, per germline. This CDR3 comprises 12 residues. DNA of the CDR3: TGTGCCAGCAGCTTAGGGCAGGGATGGAACACCTTC. This encodes CASSLGQGWNTF.